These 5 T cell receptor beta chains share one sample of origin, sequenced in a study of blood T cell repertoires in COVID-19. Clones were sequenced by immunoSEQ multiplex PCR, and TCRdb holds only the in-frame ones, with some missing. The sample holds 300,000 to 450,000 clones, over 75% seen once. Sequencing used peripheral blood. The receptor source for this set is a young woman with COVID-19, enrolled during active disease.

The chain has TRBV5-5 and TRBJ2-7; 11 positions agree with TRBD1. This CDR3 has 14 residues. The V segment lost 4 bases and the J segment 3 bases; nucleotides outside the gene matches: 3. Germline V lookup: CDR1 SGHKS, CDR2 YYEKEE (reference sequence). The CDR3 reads CASSPGQGVYEQYF. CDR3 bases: TGTGCCAGCAGCCCGGGACAGGGGGTCTACGAGCAGTACTTC.

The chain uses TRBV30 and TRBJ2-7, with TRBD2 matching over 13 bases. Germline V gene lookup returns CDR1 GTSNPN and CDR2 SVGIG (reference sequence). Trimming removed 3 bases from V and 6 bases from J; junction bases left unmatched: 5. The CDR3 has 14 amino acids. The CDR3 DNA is TGTGCCTGGAGCCCGGGACTAGCGGGAAGCGAGCAGTACTTC. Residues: CAWSPGLAGSEQYF. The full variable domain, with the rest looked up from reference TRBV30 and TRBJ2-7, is SQTIHQWPATLVQPVGSPLSLECTVEGTSNPNLYWYRQAAGRGLQLLFYSVGIGQISSEVPQNLSASRPQDRQFILSSKKLLLSDSGFYLCAWSPGLAGSEQYFGPGTRLTVT.

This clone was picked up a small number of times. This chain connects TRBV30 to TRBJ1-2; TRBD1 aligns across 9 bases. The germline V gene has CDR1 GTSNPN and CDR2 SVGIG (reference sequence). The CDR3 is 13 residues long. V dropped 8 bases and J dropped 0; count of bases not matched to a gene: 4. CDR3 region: CAGGTGSNYGYTF. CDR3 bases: TGTGCCGGAGGGACAGGGTCTAACTATGGCTACACCTTC. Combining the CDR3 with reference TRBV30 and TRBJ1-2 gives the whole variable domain SQTIHQWPATLVQPVGSPLSLECTVEGTSNPNLYWYRQAAGRGLQLLFYSVGIGQISSEVPQNLSASRPQDRQFILSSKKLLLSDSGFYLCAGGTGSNYGYTFGSGTRLTVV.

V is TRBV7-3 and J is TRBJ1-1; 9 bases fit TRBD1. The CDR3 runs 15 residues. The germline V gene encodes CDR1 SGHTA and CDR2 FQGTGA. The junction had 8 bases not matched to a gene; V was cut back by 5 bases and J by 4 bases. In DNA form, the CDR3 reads TGTGCCAGCAGCCTGGGGACAGGGCCGGGCACTGAAGCTTTCTTT. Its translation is CASSLGTGPGTEAFF.

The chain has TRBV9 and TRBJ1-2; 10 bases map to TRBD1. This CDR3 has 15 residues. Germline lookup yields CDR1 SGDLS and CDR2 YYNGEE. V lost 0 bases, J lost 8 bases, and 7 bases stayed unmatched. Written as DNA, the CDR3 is TGTGCCAGCAGCGTAGCCCACGACAGGGGGCACGGCTACACCTTC. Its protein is CASSVAHDRGHGYTF.